This TCR beta chain was captured by sequencing in a study of response to subunit inactivated influenza vaccine. A note on this clonotype: What it binds is unknown.

The study's findings and limits: A suggestion made by the authors is that each seasonal influenza vaccination recruits few new T cells.

Trimming took off 2 bases at V and 11 bases at J, with 12 bases between the two ends. From germline, CDR1 is SQVTM and CDR2 ANQGSEA. The CDR3 extends over 11 amino acids. TCRdb ran MiXCR on the RT-PCR reads and lists one entry per CDR3 protein. Of 500,000 to 600,000 distinct CDR3 sequences in the sample, 14% were seen once. This specimen was PBMCs from blood, taken 12 days after vaccination. This sequence joins TRBV29-1 and TRBJ1-1; D is undetermined. This clonotype originated in a man in his fifties or sixties who received an inactivated influenza vaccine. In DNA form, the CDR3 reads TGCAGCGTTGAACCGACTAGTGGGGCTTTCTTT. Protein product: CSVEPTSGAFF.